These T cell receptor beta chains were read from a single sample in a study of memory B cells and T cells in multiple sclerosis. Clones were sequenced by immunoSEQ multiplex PCR, and TCRdb holds only the in-frame ones, with some missing. The data contain roughly 12,000 clones, roughly four fifths of them singletons. No antigen has been identified for these receptors. Sequences were obtained from PBMCs from blood kept in culture. The source is a human donor with multiple sclerosis. The conserved cysteine and the conserved F or W are not part of the CDR3 here.

TRBJ1-2 TRBV27 ASSHTGTGEYGYT
TRBJ2-1 TRBV9 ASSVIDRYNEQF
TRBJ2-2 TRBV2 ASGGGPNTGELF
TRBJ1-3 TRBV14 ASSPHREYPGNTIY
TRBJ1-2 TRBV7-9 ASSLARGSVEGYT
TRBJ1-4 TRBV7-8 ASSLVLGPNEKLF
TRBJ2-1 TRBV6-5 ASSSLSGQGEGEQF
TRBJ2-7 TRBV19 ASSITGGNYEQY
TRBJ2-7 TRBV11-2 ASSLVGSRAEQY
TRBJ2-2 TRBV5-1 ASRTGDTGELF
TRBJ1-1 TRBV6-6 ASSYLIGTEAF
TRBJ1-2 TRBV28 ASRRTGQRTGGYT
TRBJ1-2 TRBV19 ASSIGLNGYT
TRBJ2-7 TRBV19 ASSRDGNYEQY
TRBJ1-1 TRBV2 ASSGLFSASNTEAF
TRBJ2-7 TRBV5-1 ASSLGQSMGEQY
TRBJ1-1 TRBV14 ASSQGYGFRNTEAF
TRBJ2-2 TRBV25-1 ASRSRRVGELF
TRBJ2-1 TRBV28 ASSIGTAPYNEQF
TRBJ1-2 TRBV4-2 ASSQDFPNRLPYYGYT
TRBJ1-5 TRBV4-1 ASSQTGNQPQH
TRBJ2-5 TRBV5-1 ASSSQGTVQETQY
TRBJ2-3 TRBV18 ASSLYGESPITQY
TRBJ2-2 TRBV6-4 ASIWEGNTGELF
TRBJ1-1 TRBV6-5 ASSQTGMGTEAF
TRBJ1-5 TRBV19 ASSIRQGARGGPPQH
TRBJ1-2 TRBV13 ASSSVGTGTGYT
TRBJ2-1 TRBV19 ASSIGAGSINEQF
TRBJ2-6 TRBV27 ASSLWGQGATGANVLT
TRBJ2-1 TRBV29-1 SVWDNEQF
TRBJ1-1 TRBV9 ASSAPGPPNEAF
TRBJ2-7 TRBV18 ASSLTGNLVNEQY
TRBJ2-2 TRBV5-4 ASSNGGNLITGELF
TRBJ2-1 TRBV7-9 ASSPSGDGYNEQF
TRBJ2-2 TRBV2 ASSGTNTGELF
TRBJ2-7 TRBV19 ASSLGSYEQY
TRBJ1-4 TRBV6-6 ASSDRDSGEKLF
TRBJ2-3 TRBV6-5 ASSYSGGPTDTQY
TRBJ1-2 TRBV10-3 AIRQGAGNYGYT
TRBJ1-1 TRBV27 ASSLFGTGGTAF
TRBJ2-5 TRBV15 ATSRDLKNQETQY
TRBJ2-7 TRBV11-2 ASSLAHRDGLGPLYEQY
. TRBV30 AWSASSGPYEQY
TRBJ2-5 TRBV6-5 ASSYSRVLQETQY
TRBJ1-5 TRBV28 ASSSPPNQPQH
TRBJ2-1 TRBV18 ASSPLAGDLNEQF
TRBJ1-4 TRBV19 ASSMLGQGETNEKLF
TRBJ2-5 TRBV7-9 ASSSPLARQETQY
TRBJ2-7 TRBV19 ASGLSEQY
TRBJ2-5 TRBV6-6 ASSYSNRAQETQY
TRBJ2-7 TRBV15 ATSRRDSTYEQY
TRBJ1-2 TRBV19 ASHTPRGPTGYT
TRBJ1-2 TRBV6-5 ASRRLGDGYGYT
TRBJ2-7 TRBV7-9 ASSPWDRLSLGQY
TRBJ1-1 TRBV5-4 ASSSGGMNTEAF